The entry below describes one T cell receptor beta chain. These data are taken from a study of blood T cell repertoires in COVID-19. Sequenced by immunoSEQ multiplex PCR; TCRdb stores in-frame clones only, minus some. The data show around 140,000 clones, about nine tenths seen once. Trimming cost V 0 bases and J 6 bases, with 17 bases left between them. CDR1 is GTSNPN, CDR2 SVGIG, per germline (reference sequence). The CDR3 spans 16 residues. The sample consisted of peripheral blood. The TCR originated in a man aged 45-65 years with active COVID-19. The chain couples TRBV30 to TRBJ1-4, with a possible D match to TRBD1 (5 bases). The CDR3 region has the DNA TGTGCCTGGAGTGTAGGTGGGGGAGGAGGTTATGAAAAACTGTTTTTT. Translated: CAWSVGGGGGYEKLFF.